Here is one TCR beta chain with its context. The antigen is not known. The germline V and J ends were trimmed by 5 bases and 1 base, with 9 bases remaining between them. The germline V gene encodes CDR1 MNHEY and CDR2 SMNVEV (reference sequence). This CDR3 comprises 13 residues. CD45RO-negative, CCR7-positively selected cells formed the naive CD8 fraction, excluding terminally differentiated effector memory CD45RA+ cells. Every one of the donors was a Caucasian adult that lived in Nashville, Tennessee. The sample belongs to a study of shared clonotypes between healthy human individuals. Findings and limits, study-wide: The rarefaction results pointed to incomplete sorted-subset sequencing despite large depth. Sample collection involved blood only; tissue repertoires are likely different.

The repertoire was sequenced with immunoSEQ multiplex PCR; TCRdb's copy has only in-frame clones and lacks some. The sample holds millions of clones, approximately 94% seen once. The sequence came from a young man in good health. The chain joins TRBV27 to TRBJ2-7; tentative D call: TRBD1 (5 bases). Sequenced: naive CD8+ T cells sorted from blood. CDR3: CASSDRTSYEQYF. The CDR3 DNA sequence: TGTGCCAGCAGTGACCGGACATCCTACGAGCAGTACTTC.